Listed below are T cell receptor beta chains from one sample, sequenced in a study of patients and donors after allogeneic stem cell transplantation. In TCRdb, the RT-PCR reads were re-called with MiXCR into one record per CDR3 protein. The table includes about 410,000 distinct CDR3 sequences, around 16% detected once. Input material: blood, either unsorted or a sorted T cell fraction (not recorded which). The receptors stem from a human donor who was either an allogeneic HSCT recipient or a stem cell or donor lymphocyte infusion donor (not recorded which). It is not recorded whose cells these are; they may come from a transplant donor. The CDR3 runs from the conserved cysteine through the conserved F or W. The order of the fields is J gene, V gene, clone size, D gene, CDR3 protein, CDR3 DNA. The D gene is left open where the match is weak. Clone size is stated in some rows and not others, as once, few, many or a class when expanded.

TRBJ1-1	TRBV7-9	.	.	CASSLSGTMNTEAFF	TGTGCCAGCAGCTTATCGGGAACCATGAACACTGAAGCTTTCTTT
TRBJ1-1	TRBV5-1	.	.	CASSLEGPQGTEAFF	TGCGCCAGCAGCTTGGAAGGACCGCAGGGCACTGAAGCTTTCTTT
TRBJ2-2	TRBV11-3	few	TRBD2	CASSLGGSGGTGELFF	TGTGCCAGCAGCTTAGGAGGTAGCGGGGGCACCGGGGAGCTGTTTTTT
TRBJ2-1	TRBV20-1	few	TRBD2	CSARIPGGAFGEQFF	TGCAGTGCTAGAATTCCCGGGGGGGCCTTCGGTGAGCAGTTCTTC
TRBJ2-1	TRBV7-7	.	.	CASSSGALQSYNEQFF	TGTGCCAGCAGTTCGGGAGCGCTTCAATCCTACAATGAGCAGTTCTTC
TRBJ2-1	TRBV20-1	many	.	CSARYHGNEQFF	TGCAGTGCTAGGTATCACGGCAATGAGCAGTTCTTC
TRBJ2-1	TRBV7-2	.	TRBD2	CASSFRTSPHEQFF	TGTGCCAGCAGCTTCAGGACTAGCCCGCATGAGCAGTTCTTC
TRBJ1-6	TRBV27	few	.	CASTFSGRDTPLHF	TGTGCCAGCACATTCTCGGGGAGAGATACACCCCTCCACTTT
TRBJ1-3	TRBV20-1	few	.	CSAPDFLSGGNTIYF	TGCAGTGCTCCCGACTTTTTATCCGGTGGAAACACCATATATTTT
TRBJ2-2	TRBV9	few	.	CASSPTLARYPTGELFF	TGTGCCAGCAGCCCCACTCTAGCGCGCTATCCAACCGGGGAGCTGTTTTTT
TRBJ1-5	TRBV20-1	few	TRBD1	CSAGTGGSYSNQPQHF	TGCAGTGCAGGGACAGGGGGGTCATATAGCAATCAGCCCCAGCATTTT
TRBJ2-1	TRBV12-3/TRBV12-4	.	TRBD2	CASSLVGASGLPRGEQFF	TGTGCCAGCAGTTTAGTTGGGGCTAGCGGCTTACCTAGAGGTGAGCAGTTCTTC
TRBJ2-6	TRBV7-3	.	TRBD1	CASSVDRDSGANVLTF	TGTGCCAGCAGCGTGGACAGGGACTCTGGGGCCAACGTCCTGACTTTC
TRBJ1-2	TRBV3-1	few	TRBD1	CASSIRTGNSGYTF	TGTGCCAGCAGCATACGGACAGGGAATTCTGGCTACACCTTC
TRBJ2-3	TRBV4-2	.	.	CASSQDSTGATDTQYF	TGTGCCAGCAGCCAAGATTCGACGGGGGCCACAGATACGCAGTATTTT
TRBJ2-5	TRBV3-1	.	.	CASSYGEKETQYF	TGTGCCAGCAGTTATGGAGAGAAAGAGACCCAGTACTTC
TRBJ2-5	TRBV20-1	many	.	CSAVSTSEETQYF	TGCAGTGCCGTTTCGACGTCGGAAGAGACCCAGTACTTC
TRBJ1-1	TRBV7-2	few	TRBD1	CASSGRQGSSTEAFF	TGTGCCAGCAGCGGAAGACAGGGGAGTAGCACTGAAGCTTTCTTT
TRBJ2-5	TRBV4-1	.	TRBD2	CASSQSGWGEGRETQYF	TGCGCCAGCAGCCAATCAGGCTGGGGGGAGGGCCGAGAGACCCAGTACTTC
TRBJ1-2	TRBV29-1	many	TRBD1	CSVVEDRGRGYGYTF	TGCAGCGTTGTAGAAGACAGGGGACGGGGCTATGGCTACACCTTC
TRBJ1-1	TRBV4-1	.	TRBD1	CASSQARGRVNTEAFF	TGCGCCAGCAGCCAAGCGAGGGGGCGCGTGAACACTGAAGCTTTCTTT
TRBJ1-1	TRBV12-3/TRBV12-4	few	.	CASSYARDFRDEAFF	TGTGCCAGCTCTTATGCCCGGGACTTTAGAGATGAAGCTTTCTTT
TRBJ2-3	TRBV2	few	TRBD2	CASTSRRAGGPTDTQYF	TGTGCCAGCACATCCCGGAGAGCGGGAGGGCCCACAGATACGCAGTATTTT
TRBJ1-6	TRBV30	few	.	CAWSLADNSPLHF	TGTGCCTGGAGTTTGGCGGATAATTCACCCCTCCACTTT
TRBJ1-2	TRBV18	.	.	CASSPVERSYYGYTF	TGTGCCAGCTCACCAGTGGAAAGATCCTACTATGGCTACACCTTC
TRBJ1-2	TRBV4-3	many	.	CASSQGLRPLNYGYTF	TGCGCCAGCAGCCAAGGCCTTCGGCCGTTAAACTATGGCTACACCTTC
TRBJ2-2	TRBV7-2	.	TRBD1	CASSKGARTGELFF	TGTGCCAGCAGCAAGGGGGCGCGGACCGGGGAGCTGTTTTTT
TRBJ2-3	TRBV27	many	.	CASSSRGFTDTQYF	TGTGCCAGCAGTTCGAGGGGATTCACAGATACGCAGTATTTT
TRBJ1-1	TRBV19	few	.	CASSPWMNTEAFF	TGTGCCAGTAGTCCCTGGATGAACACTGAAGCTTTCTTT
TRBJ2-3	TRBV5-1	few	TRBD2	CASSLGLAVTDTQYF	TGTGCCAGCAGCTTGGGACTAGCGGTCACAGATACGCAGTATTTT
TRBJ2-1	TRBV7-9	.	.	CASSLTPSQEQFF	TGTGCCAGCAGCTTGACCCCCTCGCAGGAGCAGTTCTTC
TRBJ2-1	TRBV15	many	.	CATSRVRVTEQFF	TGTGCCACCAGCCGGGTGAGGGTCACTGAGCAGTTCTTC
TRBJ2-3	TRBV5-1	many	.	CASSLTGRQDLTDTQYF	TGCGCCAGCAGCTTGACAGGACGACAGGATCTCACAGATACGCAGTATTTT
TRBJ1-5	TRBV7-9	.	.	CASSLEGASQPQHF	TGTGCCAGCAGCTTAGAAGGGGCGAGTCAGCCCCAGCATTTT
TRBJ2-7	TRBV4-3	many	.	CASSQDLGNEQYF	TGCGCCAGCAGCCAAGATCTGGGGAACGAGCAGTACTTC
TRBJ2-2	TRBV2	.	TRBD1	CASSESGGTTGELFF	TGTGCCAGCAGTGAGTCAGGGGGTACGACCGGGGAGCTGTTTTTT
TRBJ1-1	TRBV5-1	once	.	CASSFSRADMYTEAFF	TGCGCCAGCAGCTTTTCGCGGGCAGATATGTACACTGAAGCTTTCTTT